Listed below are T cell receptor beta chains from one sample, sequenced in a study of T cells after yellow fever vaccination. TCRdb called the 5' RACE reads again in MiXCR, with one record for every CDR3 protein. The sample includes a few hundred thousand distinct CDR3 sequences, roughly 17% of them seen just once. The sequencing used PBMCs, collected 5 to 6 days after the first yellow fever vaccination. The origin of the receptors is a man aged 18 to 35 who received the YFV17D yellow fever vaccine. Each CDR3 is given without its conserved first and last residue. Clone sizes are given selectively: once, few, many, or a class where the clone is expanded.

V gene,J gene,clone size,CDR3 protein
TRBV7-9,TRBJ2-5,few,ASSLTSGGYQETQY
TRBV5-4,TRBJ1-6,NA,ASSWQGQQSPLH
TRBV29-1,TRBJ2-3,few,SVEDRASGEEWADTQY
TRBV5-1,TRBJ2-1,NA,ASSLTGGEQF
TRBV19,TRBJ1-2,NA,ATGANYGYT
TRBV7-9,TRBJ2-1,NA,ASFPGLVSPF
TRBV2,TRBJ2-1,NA,ASSSSVNEQF
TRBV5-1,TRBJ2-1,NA,ASRISGGYNEQF
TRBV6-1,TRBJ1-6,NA,ASTLDRGLGPLH
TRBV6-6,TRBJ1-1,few,ASSTGQVSLAF
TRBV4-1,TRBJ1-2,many,ASSAETDFYGYT
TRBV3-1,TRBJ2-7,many,ASSLMPGLAYEQY
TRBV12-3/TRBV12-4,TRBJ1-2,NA,ASSAHRVIYGYT
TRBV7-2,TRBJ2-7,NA,ASSSEGGDYEQY
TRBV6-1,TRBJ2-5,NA,ASSFRGGPWETQY
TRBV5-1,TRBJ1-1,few,ASRKQGAITEAF
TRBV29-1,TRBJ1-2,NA,SVGQGHGYT
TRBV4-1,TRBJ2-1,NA,ASSQAEDNEQF
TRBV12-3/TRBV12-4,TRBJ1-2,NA,ASSLGSIPLGGYT
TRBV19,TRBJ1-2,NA,ASRQGRGYT
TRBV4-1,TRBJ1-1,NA,ASSLGVLVNTEAF
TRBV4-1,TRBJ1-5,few,ASSRSGDGNQPQH
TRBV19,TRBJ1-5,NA,ASSIYQGGQPQH
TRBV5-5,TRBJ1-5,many,ASSRTTGYSNQPQH
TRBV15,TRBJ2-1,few,ATSREGGLSYNEQF
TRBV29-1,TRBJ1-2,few,SARQGGDYGYT
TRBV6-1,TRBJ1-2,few,ASRPTSNYGYT
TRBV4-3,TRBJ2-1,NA,ASSQAGLGNEQF
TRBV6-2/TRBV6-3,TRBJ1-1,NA,ASSYYPLRQGTEAF
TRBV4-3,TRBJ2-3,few,ASSQAASGPRTDTQY
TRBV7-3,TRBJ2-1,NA,ASSPSGGNYNEQF
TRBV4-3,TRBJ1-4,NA,ASSQNSGDFLF
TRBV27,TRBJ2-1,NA,ASSGTSGRNEQF
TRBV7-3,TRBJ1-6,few,ASSLVPVGSSYNSPLH
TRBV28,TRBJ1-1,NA,ASIPGGRTVNTEAF
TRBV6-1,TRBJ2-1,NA,ASTDRAVPVMNEQF
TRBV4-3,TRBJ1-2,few,ASSPSSRGATYGYT
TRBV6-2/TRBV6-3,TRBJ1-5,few,ASSYLSGPDQPQH
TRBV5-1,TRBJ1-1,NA,ASSALGWDRTGRYTEAF
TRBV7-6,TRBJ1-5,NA,ASSLDGSGQPQH
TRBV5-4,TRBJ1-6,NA,ASSSMTGLVDSPLH